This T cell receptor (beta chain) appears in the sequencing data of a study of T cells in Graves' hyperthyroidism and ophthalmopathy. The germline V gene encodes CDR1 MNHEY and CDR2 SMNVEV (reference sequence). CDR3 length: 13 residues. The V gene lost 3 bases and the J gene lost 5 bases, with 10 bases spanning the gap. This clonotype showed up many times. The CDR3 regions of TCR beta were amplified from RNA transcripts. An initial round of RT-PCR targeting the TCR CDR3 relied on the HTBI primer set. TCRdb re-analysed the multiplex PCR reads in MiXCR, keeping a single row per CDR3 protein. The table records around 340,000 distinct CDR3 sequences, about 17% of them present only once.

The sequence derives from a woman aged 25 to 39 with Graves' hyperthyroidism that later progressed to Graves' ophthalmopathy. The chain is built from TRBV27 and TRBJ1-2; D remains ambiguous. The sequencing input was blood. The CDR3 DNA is TGTGCCAGCAGTTTCGGGCCGAGTTATGGCTACACCTTC. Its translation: CASSFGPSYGYTF.